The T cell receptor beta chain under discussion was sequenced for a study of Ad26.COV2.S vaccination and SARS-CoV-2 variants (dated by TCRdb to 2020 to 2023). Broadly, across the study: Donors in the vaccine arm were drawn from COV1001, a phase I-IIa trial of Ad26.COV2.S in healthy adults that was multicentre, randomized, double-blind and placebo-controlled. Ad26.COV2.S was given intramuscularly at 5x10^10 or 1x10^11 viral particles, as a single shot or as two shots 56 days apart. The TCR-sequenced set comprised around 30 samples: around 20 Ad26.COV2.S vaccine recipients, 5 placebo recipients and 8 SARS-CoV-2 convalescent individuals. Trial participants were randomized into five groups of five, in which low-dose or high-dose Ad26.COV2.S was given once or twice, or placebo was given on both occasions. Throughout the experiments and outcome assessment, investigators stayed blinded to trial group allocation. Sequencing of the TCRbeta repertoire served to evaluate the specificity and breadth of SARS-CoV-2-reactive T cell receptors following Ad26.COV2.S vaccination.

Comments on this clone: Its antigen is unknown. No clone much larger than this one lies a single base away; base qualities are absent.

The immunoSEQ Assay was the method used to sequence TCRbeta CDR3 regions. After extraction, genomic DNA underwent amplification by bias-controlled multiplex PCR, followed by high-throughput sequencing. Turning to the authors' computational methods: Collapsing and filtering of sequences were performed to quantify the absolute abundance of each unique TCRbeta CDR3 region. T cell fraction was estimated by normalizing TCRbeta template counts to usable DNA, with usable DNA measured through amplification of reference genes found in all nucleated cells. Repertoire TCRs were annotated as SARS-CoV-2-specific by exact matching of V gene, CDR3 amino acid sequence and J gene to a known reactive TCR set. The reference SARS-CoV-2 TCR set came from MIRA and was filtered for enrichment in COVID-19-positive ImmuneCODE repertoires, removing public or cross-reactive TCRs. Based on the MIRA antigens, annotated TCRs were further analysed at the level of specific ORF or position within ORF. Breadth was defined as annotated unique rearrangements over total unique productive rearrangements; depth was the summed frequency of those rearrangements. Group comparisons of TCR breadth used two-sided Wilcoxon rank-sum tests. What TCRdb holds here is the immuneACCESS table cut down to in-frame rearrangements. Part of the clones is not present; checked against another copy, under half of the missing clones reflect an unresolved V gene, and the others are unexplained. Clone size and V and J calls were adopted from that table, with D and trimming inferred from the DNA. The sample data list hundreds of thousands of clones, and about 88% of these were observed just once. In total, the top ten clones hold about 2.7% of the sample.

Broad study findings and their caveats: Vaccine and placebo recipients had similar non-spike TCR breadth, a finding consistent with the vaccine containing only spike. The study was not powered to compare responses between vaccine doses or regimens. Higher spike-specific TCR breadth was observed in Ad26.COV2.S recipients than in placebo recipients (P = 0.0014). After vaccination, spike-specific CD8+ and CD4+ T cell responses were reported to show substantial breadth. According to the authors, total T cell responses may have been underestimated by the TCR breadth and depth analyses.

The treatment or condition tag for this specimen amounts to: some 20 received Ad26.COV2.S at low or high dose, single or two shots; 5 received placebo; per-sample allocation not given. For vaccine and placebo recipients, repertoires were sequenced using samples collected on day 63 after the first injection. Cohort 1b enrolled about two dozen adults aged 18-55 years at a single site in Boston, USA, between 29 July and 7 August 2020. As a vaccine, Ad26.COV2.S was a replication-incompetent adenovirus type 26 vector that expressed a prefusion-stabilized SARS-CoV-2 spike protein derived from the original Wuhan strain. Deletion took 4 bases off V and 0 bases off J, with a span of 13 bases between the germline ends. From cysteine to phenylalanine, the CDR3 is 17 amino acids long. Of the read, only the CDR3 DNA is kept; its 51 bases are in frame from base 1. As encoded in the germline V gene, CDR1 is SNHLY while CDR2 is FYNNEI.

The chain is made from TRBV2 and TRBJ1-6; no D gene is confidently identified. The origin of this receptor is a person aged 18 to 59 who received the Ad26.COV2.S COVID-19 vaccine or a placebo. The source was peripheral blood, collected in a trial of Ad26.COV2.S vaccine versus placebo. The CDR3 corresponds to CASSAWMGRSYNSPLHF. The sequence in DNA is TGTGCCAGCAGTGCGTGGATGGGTCGCTCCTATAATTCACCCCTCCACTTT.